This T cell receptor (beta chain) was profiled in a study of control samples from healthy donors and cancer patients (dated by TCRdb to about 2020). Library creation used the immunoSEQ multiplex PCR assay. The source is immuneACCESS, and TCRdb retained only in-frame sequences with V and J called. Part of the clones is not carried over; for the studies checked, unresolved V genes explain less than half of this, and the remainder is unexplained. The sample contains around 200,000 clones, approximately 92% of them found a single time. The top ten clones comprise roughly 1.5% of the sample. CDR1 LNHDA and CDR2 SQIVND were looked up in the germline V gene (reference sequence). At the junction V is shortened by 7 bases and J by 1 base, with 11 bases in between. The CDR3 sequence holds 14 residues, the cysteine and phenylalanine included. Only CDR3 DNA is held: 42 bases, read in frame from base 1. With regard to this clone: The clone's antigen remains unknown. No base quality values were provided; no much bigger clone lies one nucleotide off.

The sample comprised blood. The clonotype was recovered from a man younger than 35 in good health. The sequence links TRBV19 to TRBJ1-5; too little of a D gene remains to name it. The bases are TGTGCCAGTAATAAGGAGAGGAGCAATCAGCCCCAGCATTTT. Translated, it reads CASNKERSNQPQHF. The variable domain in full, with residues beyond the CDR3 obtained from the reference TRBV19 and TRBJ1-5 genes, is DGGITQSPKYLFRKEGQNVTLSCEQNLNHDAMYWYRQDPGQGLRLIYYSQIVNDFQKGDIAEGYSVSREKKESFPLTVTSAQKNPTAFYLCASNKERSNQPQHFGDGTRLSIL.